A selection of T cell receptor beta chains follows, all from one sample in a study of T cell repertoires in cytomegalovirus infection. TCRdb analysed the reads with MiXCR anew, one entry per CDR3 protein. The data contain around 240,000 distinct CDR3 sequences, roughly 22% of them seen just once; the ten biggest clones take up 15% to 20%. Sequenced sample: CD8+ T cells from PBMCs. The receptors originated from a human donor in good health (CMV status not recorded). Some clones in this sample may be carry-over from other donors' samples. Each CDR3 is given with its conserved first and last residue. A D gene is named only where the DNA matches it firmly. Clone size is shown for a subset of rows, as once, few, many or a class of expanded clone.

j_call	clone_size	cdr3_length	v_call	d_call	cdr3_nt	cdr3_aa
TRBJ2-3	.	15	TRBV20-1	TRBD1	TGCAGTGCGCAGACAGGGGAAGGAAGCACAGATACGCAGTATTTT	CSAQTGEGSTDTQYF
TRBJ2-5	few	16	TRBV12-3/TRBV12-4	TRBD2	TGTGCCAGCAGTACACTTACTAGCGAGCGTTCCCCGACCCAGTACTTC	CASSTLTSERSPTQYF
TRBJ2-7	many	14	TRBV28	TRBD1	TGTGCCAGCAGTTATTCCGGGACAGATTACGAGCAGTACTTC	CASSYSGTDYEQYF
TRBJ2-7	few	15	TRBV28	TRBD1	TGTGCCAGCAGTTTCGTAGGGGGACAGGGCAATGAGCAGTACTTC	CASSFVGGQGNEQYF
TRBJ1-1	.	14	TRBV7-9	.	TGTGCCAGCAGCCAGGTGGGCGGAAACACTGAAGCTTTCTTT	CASSQVGGNTEAFF
TRBJ1-1	few	12	TRBV7-9	.	TGTGCCAGCAGCTTAGAGGCAGGGGAAGCTTTCTTT	CASSLEAGEAFF
TRBJ2-3	once	16	TRBV9	TRBD2	TGTGCCAGCAGCGTAGCCAGCGGGATAAACACAGATACGCAGTATTTT	CASSVASGINTDTQYF
TRBJ2-5	many	14	TRBV7-2	.	TGTGCCAGCAGCTTAGCAGGGGGTCCAGAGACCCAGTACTTC	CASSLAGGPETQYF
TRBJ1-1	.	14	TRBV10-3	TRBD1	TGTGCCATCAGTGATTGGACAGGAATCACTGAAGCTTTCTTT	CAISDWTGITEAFF
TRBJ1-1	many	15	TRBV28	.	TGTGCCAGCAGTTTATATAGGACAAGTAACACTGAAGCTTTCTTT	CASSLYRTSNTEAFF
TRBJ2-7	few	14	TRBV7-6	.	TGTGCCAGCAGCTTAGGTTCCGGGAGCTACGAGCAGTACTTC	CASSLGSGSYEQYF
TRBJ2-2	few	13	TRBV5-6	.	TGTGCCAGCAGCGAGGTAGGGGCCGGGGAGCTGTTTTTT	CASSEVGAGELFF
TRBJ2-2	.	16	TRBV7-9	TRBD1	TGTGCCAGCAGCAGACAGGGGGCAGTGAACACCGGGGAGCTGTTTTTT	CASSRQGAVNTGELFF
TRBJ2-2	many	17	TRBV7-9	TRBD2	TGTGCCAGCAGCTTACCAGGGACTAGCTTGAACACCGGGGAGCTGTTTTTT	CASSLPGTSLNTGELFF
TRBJ1-2	.	15	TRBV27	.	TGTGCCAGCAGCCCCTCTCCTGGGACCCCGTATGGCTACACCTTC	CASSPSPGTPYGYTF
TRBJ2-1	few	14	TRBV5-5	.	TGTGCCAGCAGCTTGGACAGAACCTACAATGAGCAGTTCTTC	CASSLDRTYNEQFF
TRBJ2-1	.	20	TRBV7-9	.	TGTGCCAGCAGCTTAGAGGGGTCTAAGATTCAGGGCCCACTCCGGAGGGAGCAGTTCTTC	CASSLEGSKIQGPLRREQFF
TRBJ2-2	few	12	TRBV27	.	TGTGCCAGCAGAGGACCCCCCGGGGAGCTGTTTTTT	CASRGPPGELFF
TRBJ2-7	.	14	TRBV20-1	.	TGCAGTGCTCCCAGTCGGACAGAGGCCGACGAGCAGTACTTC	CSAPSRTEADEQYF
TRBJ1-1	few	13	TRBV12-3/TRBV12-4	.	TGTGCCAGCAGTGTACAGGGGAACACTGAAGCTTTCTTT	CASSVQGNTEAFF
TRBJ2-5	few	17	TRBV6-1	TRBD2	TGTGCCAGCAGTGGCCCCCCACTAGCGGCGGGGGAAGAGACCCAGTACTTC	CASSGPPLAAGEETQYF
TRBJ2-1	.	16	TRBV7-3	TRBD2	TGTGCCAGCAGCGCCCGACTAGCGGGGGGACTACATGAGCAGTTCTTC	CASSARLAGGLHEQFF
TRBJ2-3	.	15	TRBV7-3	.	TGTGCCAGCAGCTTAGCCCCTGGCCGCCCAGATACGCAGTATTTT	CASSLAPGRPDTQYF
TRBJ1-2	few	15	TRBV13	.	TGTGCCAGCAGCATCAGACAGACTGCTAACTATGGCTACACCTTC	CASSIRQTANYGYTF
TRBJ2-2	.	16	TRBV12-3/TRBV12-4	.	TGTGCCAGCAGCCTGGTAGATTGGAGGACGGCCGGGGAGCTGTTTTTT	CASSLVDWRTAGELFF
TRBJ2-3	.	19	TRBV7-6	TRBD2	TGTGCCAGCAGCTTAGCACTAGCGGGGGACCACACTAGCACAGATACGCAGTATTTT	CASSLALAGDHTSTDTQYF
TRBJ2-2	.	15	TRBV29-1	.	TGCAGCGTTGCCGACCGGGTTCGCACTAACGGGGAGCTGTTTTTT	CSVADRVRTNGELFF
TRBJ1-5	many	14	TRBV28	.	TGTGCCAGCAGCCCCATCCCCCTAAATCAGCCCCAGCATTTT	CASSPIPLNQPQHF
TRBJ2-7	.	18	TRBV2	TRBD1	TGTGCCAGCAGTCACGACCAGGGACAGCCTACAGGGCTCTACGAGCAGTACTTC	CASSHDQGQPTGLYEQYF
TRBJ2-3	.	16	TRBV6-6	.	TGTGCCAGCGACCAGTACGTGGCCAAATACACAGATACGCAGTATTTT	CASDQYVAKYTDTQYF
TRBJ2-5	.	16	TRBV2	TRBD2	TGTGCCAGCAGTGAAACGACTAGCGGGTTTCTAGAGACCCAGTACTTC	CASSETTSGFLETQYF
TRBJ2-7	many	19	TRBV7-4	TRBD2	TGTGCCAGCAGCCCCCGGACTAGCGGGGACCCACCGACCAACTACGAGCAGTACTTC	CASSPRTSGDPPTNYEQYF
TRBJ1-5	.	14	TRBV6-2/TRBV6-3	.	TGTGCCAGCAGTTACACCGCGACAGGACAGCCCCAGCATTTT	CASSYTATGQPQHF
TRBJ2-1	.	15	TRBV20-1	.	TGCAGTGCTCAGACAGCGATTTTAGCTTTCAATGAGCAGTTCTTC	CSAQTAILAFNEQFF
TRBJ2-5	.	12	TRBV24-1	.	TGTGCCACCAGTGAGGAGTGGGAGACCCAGTACTTC	CATSEEWETQYF
TRBJ2-3	.	16	TRBV2	.	TGTGCCAGCAGTGAAAGGAGCCGTCCCCCCTCAGATACGCAGTATTTT	CASSERSRPPSDTQYF
TRBJ2-1	few	15	TRBV28	TRBD2	TGTGCCAGCAGTTATAGCGGGGGGGTATACAATGAGCAGTTCTTC	CASSYSGGVYNEQFF
TRBJ2-5	many	16	TRBV7-8	TRBD2	TGTGCCAGCAGCCCCCAGGGCGCCGGGGGGGAAGAGACCCAGTACTTC	CASSPQGAGGEETQYF
TRBJ2-1	many	15	TRBV7-2	.	TGTGCCAGCAGCTTAGGACAGGCCTCCTACAATGAGCAGTTCTTC	CASSLGQASYNEQFF
TRBJ2-1	.	17	TRBV7-9	TRBD2	TGTGCCAGCAGCCGACTAGCGGGGGGCCTTTCCTACAATGAGCAGTTCTTC	CASSRLAGGLSYNEQFF
TRBJ2-5	many	14	TRBV11-2	.	TGTGCCAGCAGCTTGAGAGAAATTGGAGAGACCCAGTACTTC	CASSLREIGETQYF
TRBJ2-7	many	16	TRBV7-8	.	TGTGCCAGCAGCTTAGTGGGGCAGGGCGTTTTCTACGAGCAGTACTTC	CASSLVGQGVFYEQYF
TRBJ2-7	.	13	TRBV6-6	.	TGTGCCGCCGACAGTCATAACCGGAACGAGCAGTACTTC	CAADSHNRNEQYF
TRBJ2-5	few	16	TRBV27	.	TGTGCCAGCAGTTCCATTCCTCAGGTGCGGCAAGAGACCCAGTACTTC	CASSSIPQVRQETQYF
TRBJ2-1	.	17	TRBV9	.	TGTGCCAGCAGTCTACTTGAGGCAGGGACCGCGACCAATGAGCAGTTCTTC	CASSLLEAGTATNEQFF
TRBJ1-2	.	17	TRBV20-1	TRBD1	TGCAGTGCTAGAGTGCGGGACAGTAAGACCGCTAACTATGGCTACACCTTC	CSARVRDSKTANYGYTF
TRBJ2-7	.	14	TRBV29-1	TRBD1	TGCAGCGTTGAAGGGGACAGGGGGAGCAACGAGCAGTACTTC	CSVEGDRGSNEQYF
TRBJ2-1	.	15	TRBV12-3/TRBV12-4	TRBD2	TGTGCCAGCAGCCCAACTAGCGACTCCTACAATGAGCAGTTCTTC	CASSPTSDSYNEQFF
TRBJ2-2	many	15	TRBV14	.	TGTGCCAGCAGTCCAAGGTCCCACAACACCGGGGAGCTGTTTTTT	CASSPRSHNTGELFF
TRBJ1-1	.	15	TRBV7-9	TRBD1	TGTGCCAGCAGCTTAGGGACAGGGGAAAGCACTGAAGCTTTCTTT	CASSLGTGESTEAFF
TRBJ2-7	few	14	TRBV14	.	TGTGCCAGCAGCCCGGGACCGGACACCTACGAGCAGTACTTC	CASSPGPDTYEQYF
TRBJ1-1	.	15	TRBV5-1	TRBD1	TGCGCCAGCAGCGTGGCCGGGACAGGGGCGACTGAAGCTTTCTTT	CASSVAGTGATEAFF
TRBJ1-1	many	14	TRBV7-6	.	TGTGCCAGCAGCCCGCTGAAGACGGGCACTGAAGCTTTCTTT	CASSPLKTGTEAFF
TRBJ2-5	.	15	TRBV11-2	.	TGTGCCAGCAGCTTAACGCGGGGGCAGGGGGAGACCCAGTACTTC	CASSLTRGQGETQYF
TRBJ2-7	few	13	TRBV11-2	TRBD2	TGTGCCAGCAGCCGCGGGGGGGACTACGAGCAGTACTTC	CASSRGGDYEQYF
TRBJ1-5	many	15	TRBV7-7	.	TGTGCCAGCAGCCACAGGGCTTATAGCAATCAGCCCCAGCATTTT	CASSHRAYSNQPQHF
TRBJ1-1	.	16	TRBV4-1	.	TGCGCCAGCAGCCAAGAATGGGCAGGAATGAACACTGAAGCTTTCTTT	CASSQEWAGMNTEAFF